This T cell receptor (beta chain) came from a study of blood T cell repertoires in COVID-19. As for the study in general: Samples of COVID-19 (acute and convalescent) were obtained from the United States, Italy and Spain. Sources were T cells, B-cell-depleted T cells, or PBMCs; the material itself was cDNA or gDNA.

As originally analysed: Quantification of nucleated cells was approximated via reference gene primer amplification. Clones were sequenced by immunoSEQ multiplex PCR, and TCRdb holds only the in-frame ones, with some missing. V and J calls and clone size are those listed in that table; D and trimming were worked out from the DNA. The sample holds some 170,000 clones; about 86% are singletons and the top ten take approximately 18%. The trim removed 5 bases at V and 0 bases at J, leaving 12 bases unmatched. From germline, CDR1 is SGHVS and CDR2 FNYEAQ. The CDR3 covers 20 residues. Specimen: peripheral blood. The chain links TRBV7-6 to TRBJ2-2, with 13 bases identical to TRBD2. This clonotype was obtained from a woman older than 75 with acute or convalescent COVID-19. The CDR3, as DNA: TGTGCCAGCAGCATGCGCCCCGGGACTAGCGGGGACGCGAACACCGGGGAGCTGTTTTTT. Its protein is CASSMRPGTSGDANTGELFF. Variable domain in full (rest from reference TRBV7-6 and TRBJ2-2): GAGVSQSPRYKVTKRGQDVALRCDPISGHVSLYWYRQALGQGPEFLTYFNYEAQQDKSGLPNDRFSAERPEGSISTLTIQRTEQRDSAMYRCASSMRPGTSGDANTGELFFGEGSRLTVL.